Listed below are T cell receptor beta chains from one sample, sequenced in a study of blood T cell repertoires in COVID-19. The table came from immunoSEQ multiplex PCR; TCRdb's copy has only in-frame clones and leaves some out. The sample consists of roughly 110,000 clones, about 84% of them appearing once. Material for sequencing was peripheral blood. The receptors originated from a man between 50 and 59 years old with acute or convalescent COVID-19. CDR3s include the opening cysteine and the closing phenylalanine or tryptophan. D genes are given only for firm matches. Where a row states a size, it is once, few, many or the class of an expanded clone; other rows omit it.

TRBD2	.	TRBV9	TRBJ2-7	TGTGCCAGCAGCGCGGGACTAGCGGGTCCCGAAACCTACGAGCAGTACTTC	CASSAGLAGPETYEQYF
TRBD1	.	TRBV2	TRBJ1-2	TGTGCCAGCTCGGGACAGGGGCTCAATGGCTACACCTTC	CASSGQGLNGYTF
TRBD2	few	TRBV15	TRBJ2-2	TGTGCCACCAGCAGAGATCGGGGGGACGGGGAGCTGTTTTTT	CATSRDRGDGELFF
.	.	TRBV19	TRBJ1-3	TGTGCCAGTAGTACCCAGGGCACTGGAAACACCATATATTTT	CASSTQGTGNTIYF
.	.	TRBV5-1	TRBJ1-2	TGCGCCAGCAGCTTGGATCAGTATGGCTACACCTTC	CASSLDQYGYTF
TRBD1	.	TRBV9	TRBJ1-2	TGTGCCAGCACCCCGCAGGGGGCGCATAACTATGGCTACACCTTC	CASTPQGAHNYGYTF
.	.	TRBV28	TRBJ1-6	TGTGCCAGCAGGGGGCGCGAGAATTCACCCCTCCACTTT	CASRGRENSPLHF
.	.	TRBV6-5	TRBJ1-2	TGTGCCAGCAGCTCGACGATGGAGTATGGCTACACCTTC	CASSSTMEYGYTF
.	.	TRBV7-7	TRBJ2-2	TGTGCCAGCAGCTTAGCGGGGGGGCCATTTGGCGGGGAGCTGTTTTTT	CASSLAGGPFGGELFF
.	.	TRBV2	TRBJ1-5	TGTGCCAGCAGTGGGGGGGTAAGCAATCAGCCCCAGCATTTT	CASSGGVSNQPQHF
.	.	TRBV5-1	TRBJ1-1	TGCGCCAGCAGCCTCAATTCCCGGGATATTTACACTGAAGCTTTCTTT	CASSLNSRDIYTEAFF
.	.	TRBV2	TRBJ1-3	TGTGCCAGCAGTTATTCTGGAAACACCATATATTTT	CASSYSGNTIYF
.	.	TRBV9	TRBJ1-2	TGTGCCAGCAGCGTAGACGGGTCGGAGGGCTACACCTTC	CASSVDGSEGYTF
.	.	TRBV19	TRBJ1-5	TGTGCCAGTAGTGCCACCGGGAGAATAAATCAGCCCCAGCATTTT	CASSATGRINQPQHF
.	.	TRBV18	TRBJ2-3	TGTGCCAGCTCATCATCAGATACGCAGTATTTT	CASSSSDTQYF
.	few	TRBV4-2	TRBJ2-2	TGTGCCAGCAGCTCGGGGAGCCGGGTCTCAAACGTCGGGGAGCTGTTTTTT	CASSSGSRVSNVGELFF
.	.	TRBV5-1	TRBJ1-1	TGCGCCAGCAGCTTGTCGGGGGGGAACACTGAAGCTTTCTTT	CASSLSGGNTEAFF
TRBD2	.	TRBV6-7	TRBJ2-5	TGTGCCAGCAGTTACTTGCGACTAGCGGGATACGGGTACTTC	CASSYLRLAGYGYF
TRBD1	.	TRBV19	TRBJ1-6	TGTGCCAGTAGTCCAAGGACAGGGGAAAATAATTCACCCCTCCACTTT	CASSPRTGENNSPLHF
.	.	TRBV13	TRBJ1-2	TGTGCCAGCAGCTTGGGGATACAGGGTCCTAGGGGCTACACCTTC	CASSLGIQGPRGYTF
TRBD1	few	TRBV5-4	TRBJ2-2	TGTGCCAGCAGTAAACCTACAGGGGGCGCCGTCACCGGGGAGCTGTTTTTT	CASSKPTGGAVTGELFF
TRBD2	.	TRBV19	TRBJ2-7	TGTGCCAGTAGTCGCACTAGCGGAGACTACGAGCAGTACTTC	CASSRTSGDYEQYF
.	.	TRBV19	TRBJ1-6	TGTGCCAGTAGCGCGGGGGCAGGGCAAGCCTCACCCCTCCACTTT	CASSAGAGQASPLHF
.	.	TRBV28	TRBJ1-3	TGTGCCAGCAGCCCTCCAACAGGGAGCTCTGGAAACACCATATATTTT	CASSPPTGSSGNTIYF
TRBD1	.	TRBV27	TRBJ1-2	TGTGCCAGCAGTAAATGGGCAGGGGGTGGCTATGGCTACACCTTC	CASSKWAGGGYGYTF
.	.	TRBV5-1	TRBJ2-1	TGCGCCAGCAGCTTGGCACTAGTCAATGAGCAGTTCTTC	CASSLALVNEQFF
TRBD1	.	TRBV6-5	TRBJ1-2	TGTGCCAGCAGTTCATGGACAGGGGTAGTGTGGGGCTACACCTTC	CASSSWTGVVWGYTF
TRBD1	.	TRBV5-1	TRBJ1-2	TGCGCCAGCAGCTTGACCGGACAGGGGAACTATGGCTACACCTTC	CASSLTGQGNYGYTF
.	.	TRBV6-5	TRBJ2-1	TGTGCCAGCCTGCGGGACAGTTATGAGCAGTTCTTC	CASLRDSYEQFF
TRBD1	.	TRBV5-1	TRBJ1-1	TGCGCCAGCAGCTCAACCGGGACAGGGGCTGAAGCTTTCTTT	CASSSTGTGAEAFF
.	.	TRBV5-5	TRBJ2-1	TGTGCCAGCAGCTTGGCAAATGAGCAGTTCTTC	CASSLANEQFF
TRBD1	.	TRBV5-6	TRBJ1-1	TGTGCCAGCAAACGCAGGACAGGGAGGCGCACTGAAGCTTTCTTT	CASKRRTGRRTEAFF
TRBD2	few	TRBV7-2	TRBJ2-5	TGTGCCAGCAGCTTAGCAGGGATAGCGGGGGTGGGGGAGACCCAGTACTTC	CASSLAGIAGVGETQYF
.	once	TRBV5-1	TRBJ1-1	TGCGCCAGCAGCCCGGGCGGGACGGCTATGAACACTGAAGCTTTCTTT	CASSPGGTAMNTEAFF